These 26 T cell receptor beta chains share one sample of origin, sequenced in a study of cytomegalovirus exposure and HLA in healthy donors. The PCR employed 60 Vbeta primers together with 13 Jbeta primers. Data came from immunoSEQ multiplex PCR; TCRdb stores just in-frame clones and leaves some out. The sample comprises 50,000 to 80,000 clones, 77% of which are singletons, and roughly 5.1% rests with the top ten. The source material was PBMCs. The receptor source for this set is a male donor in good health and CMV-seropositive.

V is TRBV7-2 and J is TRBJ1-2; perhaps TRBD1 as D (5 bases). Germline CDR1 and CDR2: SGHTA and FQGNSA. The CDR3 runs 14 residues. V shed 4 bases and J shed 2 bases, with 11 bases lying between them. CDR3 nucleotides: TGTGCCAGCAGCTATCGGGACTCCAACTATGGCTACACCTTC. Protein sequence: CASSYRDSNYGYTF.

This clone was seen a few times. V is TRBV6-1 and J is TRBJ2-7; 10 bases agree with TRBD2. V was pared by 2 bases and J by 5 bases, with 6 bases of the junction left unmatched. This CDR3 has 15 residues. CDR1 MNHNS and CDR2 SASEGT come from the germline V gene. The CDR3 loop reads CASSERSGGAHEQYF. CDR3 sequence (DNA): TGTGCCAGCAGTGAAAGAAGCGGGGGGGCCCACGAGCAGTACTTC.

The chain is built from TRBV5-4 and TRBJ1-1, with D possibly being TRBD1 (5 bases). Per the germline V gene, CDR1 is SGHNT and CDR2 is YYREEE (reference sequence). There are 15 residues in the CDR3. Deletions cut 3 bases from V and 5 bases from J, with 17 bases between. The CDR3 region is CASSSQQATRTEAFF. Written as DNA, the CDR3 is TGTGCCAGCAGCTCACAACAGGCCACGCGGACTGAAGCTTTCTTT.

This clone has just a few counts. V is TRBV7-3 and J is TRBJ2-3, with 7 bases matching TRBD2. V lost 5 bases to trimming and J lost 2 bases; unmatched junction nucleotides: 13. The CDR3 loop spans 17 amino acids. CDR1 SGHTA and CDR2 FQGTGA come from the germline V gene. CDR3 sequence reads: CASSPKGSSGITDTQYF. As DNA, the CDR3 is TGTGCCAGCAGCCCTAAGGGGTCTAGCGGCATCACAGATACGCAGTATTTT.

This chain's CDR3 is CASSQDWAANYGYTF. DNA for the CDR3: TGCGCCAGCAGCCAAGATTGGGCAGCTAACTATGGCTACACCTTC. The gene calls are TRBV4-3 and TRBJ1-2, with D unclear. Trimming removed 0 bases at V and 0 bases at J, with 8 bases between. CDR1 and CDR2 (germline): LGHNA, YSLEER. The length of the CDR3 is 15 residues.

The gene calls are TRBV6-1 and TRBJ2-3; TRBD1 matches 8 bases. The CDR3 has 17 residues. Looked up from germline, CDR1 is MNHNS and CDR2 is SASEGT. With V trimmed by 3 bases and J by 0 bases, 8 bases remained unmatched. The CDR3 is CASSDQRTGFSTDTQYF. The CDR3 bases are TGTGCCAGCAGTGATCAGCGGACAGGGTTTAGCACAGATACGCAGTATTTT.

CDR3 amino acids: CASRPGQANEQYF. The CDR3, as DNA: TGTGCCAGCAGGCCGGGACAGGCGAACGAGCAGTACTTC. The V gene is TRBV7-9, the J gene TRBJ2-7, with 8 bases lining up with TRBD1. The CDR3 extends over 13 amino acids. V gave up 6 bases and J gave up 5 bases; unmatched junction bases: 6. Germline V gene sequence: CDR1 SEHNR, CDR2 FQNEAQ (reference sequence). Filled out from reference TRBV7-9 and TRBJ2-7, the complete variable domain reads DTGVSQNPRHKITKRGQNVTFRCDPISEHNRLYWYRQTLGQGPEFLTYFQNEAQLEKSRLLSDRFSAERPKGSFSTLEIQRTEQGDSAMYLCASRPGQANEQYFGPGTRLTVT.

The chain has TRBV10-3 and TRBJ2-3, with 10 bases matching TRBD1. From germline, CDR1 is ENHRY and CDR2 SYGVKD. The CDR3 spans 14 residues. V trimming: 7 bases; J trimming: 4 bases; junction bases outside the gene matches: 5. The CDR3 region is CAITKTGGPDTQYF. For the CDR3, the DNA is TGTGCCATCACTAAGACAGGGGGCCCAGATACGCAGTATTTT.

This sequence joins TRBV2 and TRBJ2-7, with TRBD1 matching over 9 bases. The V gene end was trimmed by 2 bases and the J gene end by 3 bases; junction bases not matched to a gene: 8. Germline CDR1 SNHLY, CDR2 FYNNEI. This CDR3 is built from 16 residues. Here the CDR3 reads CASSEYPGQGNYEQYF. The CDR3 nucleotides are TGTGCCAGCAGTGAATACCCCGGACAGGGGAACTACGAGCAGTACTTC.

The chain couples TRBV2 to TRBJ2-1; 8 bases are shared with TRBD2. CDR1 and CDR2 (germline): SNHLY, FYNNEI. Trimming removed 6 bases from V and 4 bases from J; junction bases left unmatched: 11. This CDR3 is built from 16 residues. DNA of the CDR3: TGTGCCAGCAGCCTCCGGCCAGCGGGGGTTTACAATGAGCAGTTCTTC. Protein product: CASSLRPAGVYNEQFF.

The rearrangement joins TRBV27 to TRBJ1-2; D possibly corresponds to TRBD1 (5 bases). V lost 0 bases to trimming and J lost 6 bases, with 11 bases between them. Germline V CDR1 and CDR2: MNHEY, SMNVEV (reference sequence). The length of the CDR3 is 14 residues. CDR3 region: CASSLSRGLHGYTF. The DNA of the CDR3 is TGTGCCAGCAGTTTATCCCGGGGGTTGCATGGCTACACCTTC.

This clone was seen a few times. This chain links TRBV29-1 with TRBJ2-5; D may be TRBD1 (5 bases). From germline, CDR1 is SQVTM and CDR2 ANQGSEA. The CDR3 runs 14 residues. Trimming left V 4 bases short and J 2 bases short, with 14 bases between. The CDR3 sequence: CSVVSRVNQETQYF. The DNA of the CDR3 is TGCAGCGTTGTCTCCAGGGTCAATCAAGAGACCCAGTACTTC.

This CDR3 reads CASSSLSGAGDTQYF. The CDR3 nucleotides read TGCGCCAGCAGCTCCCTAAGTGGGGCCGGAGATACGCAGTATTTT. The rearrangement links TRBV5-1 to TRBJ2-3; maybe TRBD1 (5 bases). Trimming took off 3 bases at V and 5 bases at J, with 16 bases between the two ends. Germline V lookup: CDR1 SGHRS, CDR2 YFSETQ. The CDR3 length is 15 residues.

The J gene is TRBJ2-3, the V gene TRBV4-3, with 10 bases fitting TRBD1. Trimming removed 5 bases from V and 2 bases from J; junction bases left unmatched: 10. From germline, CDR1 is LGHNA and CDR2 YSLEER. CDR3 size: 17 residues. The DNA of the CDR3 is TGCGCCAGCAGCTCTAGACAGGGGGCCACTACCACAGATACGCAGTATTTT. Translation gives CASSSRQGATTTDTQYF.

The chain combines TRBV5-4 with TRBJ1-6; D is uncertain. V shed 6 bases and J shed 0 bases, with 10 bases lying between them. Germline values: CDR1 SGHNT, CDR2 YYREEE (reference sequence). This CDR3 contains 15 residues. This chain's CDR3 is CASNSRSSYNSPLHF. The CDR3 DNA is TGTGCCAGCAATTCCAGAAGCTCCTATAATTCACCCCTCCACTTT.

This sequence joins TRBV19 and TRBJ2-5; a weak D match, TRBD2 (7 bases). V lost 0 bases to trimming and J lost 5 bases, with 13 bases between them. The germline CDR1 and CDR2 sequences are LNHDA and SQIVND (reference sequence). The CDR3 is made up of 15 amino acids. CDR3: CASSIDGGAWETQYF. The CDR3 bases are TGTGCCAGTAGTATAGATGGGGGGGCCTGGGAGACCCAGTACTTC.

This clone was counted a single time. CDR3 nucleotide sequence: TGTGCCAGCAGCTATACCACAGGCTACGAGCAGTACTTC. Amino acid sequence: CASSYTTGYEQYF. The rearrangement links TRBV13 to TRBJ2-7, with a weak D call TRBD1 (5 bases). The length of the CDR3 is 13 residues. CDR1 is PRHDT and CDR2 is FYEKMQ in the germline V gene (reference sequence). V shed 4 bases and J shed 3 bases, with 10 bases lying between them.

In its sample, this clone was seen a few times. This chain's CDR3 is CASSGGLPSTDTQYF. The CDR3 nucleotides read TGTGCCAGCAGCGGCGGACTGCCGAGCACAGATACGCAGTATTTT. The V call is TRBV7-6, the J call TRBJ2-3; D possibly corresponds to TRBD2 (5 bases). CDR1 is SGHVS and CDR2 is FNYEAQ in the germline V gene. This CDR3 region has 15 residues. V dropped 5 bases and J dropped 0 bases, with 12 bases sitting between them.

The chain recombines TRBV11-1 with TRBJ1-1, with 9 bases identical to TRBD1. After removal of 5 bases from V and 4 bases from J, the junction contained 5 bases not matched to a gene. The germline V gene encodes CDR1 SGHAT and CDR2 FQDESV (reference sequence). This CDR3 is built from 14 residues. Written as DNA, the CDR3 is TGTGCCAGCAGCCTCCGACAGGGGGTCACTGAAGCTTTCTTT. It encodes CASSLRQGVTEAFF.

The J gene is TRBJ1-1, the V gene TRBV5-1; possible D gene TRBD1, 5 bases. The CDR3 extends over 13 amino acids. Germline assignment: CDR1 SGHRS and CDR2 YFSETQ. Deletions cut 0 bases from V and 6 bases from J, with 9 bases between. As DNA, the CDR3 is TGCGCCAGCAGCTTGGCCGGACAAGCTGAAGCTTTCTTT. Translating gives CASSLAGQAEAFF.

The DNA of the CDR3 is TGTGCCAGCAGCTCAGGGGCGATGAACACTGAAGCTTTCTTT. Translating gives CASSSGAMNTEAFF. The J gene is TRBJ1-1, the V gene TRBV5-6; D is possibly TRBD1 (6 bases). The germline V and J ends were trimmed by 3 bases and 0 bases, with 9 bases remaining between them. This CDR3 comprises 14 residues. Looked up from germline, CDR1 is SGHDT and CDR2 is YYEEEE.

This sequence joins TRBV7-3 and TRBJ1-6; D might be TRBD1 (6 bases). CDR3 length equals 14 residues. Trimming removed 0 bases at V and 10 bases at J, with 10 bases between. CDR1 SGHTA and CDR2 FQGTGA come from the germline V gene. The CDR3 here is CASSLTQGGSPLHF. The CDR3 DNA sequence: TGTGCCAGCAGCTTAACACAGGGAGGGTCACCCCTCCACTTT.

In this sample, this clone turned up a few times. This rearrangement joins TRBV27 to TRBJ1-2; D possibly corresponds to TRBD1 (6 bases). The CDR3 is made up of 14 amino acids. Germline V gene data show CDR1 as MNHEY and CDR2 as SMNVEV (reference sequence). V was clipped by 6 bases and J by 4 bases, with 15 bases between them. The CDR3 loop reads CASRRGGPGYGYTF. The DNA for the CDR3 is TGTGCCAGCAGGAGAGGGGGTCCTGGCTATGGCTACACCTTC.

Written as DNA, the CDR3 is TGTGCCAGCAGCTTAAGAGCCGAGCAGTACTTC. Its protein is CASSLRAEQYF. The rearrangement uses TRBV7-9 and TRBJ2-7; no definite D call. The CDR3 length is 11 residues. The ends were cut back, 2 bases at V and 6 bases at J, with 5 bases in the middle. CDR1 SEHNR and CDR2 FQNEAQ come from the germline V gene (reference sequence).

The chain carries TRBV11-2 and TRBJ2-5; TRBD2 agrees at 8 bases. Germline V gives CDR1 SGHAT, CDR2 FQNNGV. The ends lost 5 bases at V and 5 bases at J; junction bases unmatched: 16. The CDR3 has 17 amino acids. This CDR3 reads CASSPLFTGGPAETQYF. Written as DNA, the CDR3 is TGTGCCAGCAGCCCTCTCTTCACGGGGGGGCCCGCCGAGACCCAGTACTTC.

CDR3 residues: CASSELGAGVQPQHF. The CDR3 region has the DNA TGTGCCAGCAGTGAATTGGGGGCAGGGGTTCAGCCCCAGCATTTT. The chain links TRBV2 to TRBJ1-5, with TRBD1 as a possible D gene (6 bases). The CDR3 runs to 15 residues. The V and J ends lost 2 bases and 6 bases respectively, with 14 bases between them. Germline CDR1 is SNHLY and CDR2 is FYNNEI. The full variable domain, completed using reference TRBV2 and TRBJ1-5, is EPEVTQTPSHQVTQMGQEVILRCVPISNHLYFYWYRQILGQKVEFLVSFYNNEISEKSEIFDDQFSVERPDGSNFTLKIRSTKLEDSAMYFCASSELGAGVQPQHFGDGTRLSIL.